This TCR beta chain came from a study of PD-1 blockade in classical Hodgkin lymphoma. General observations from the study: Patients starting nivolumab less than 1 year after ASCT had lower diversity and were excluded from later analyses. Whereas CD4+ TCR diversity had risen significantly by C4D1, CD8+ TCR diversity had not. Partial responders and progressors had significantly lower baseline TCR diversity.

With regard to this clone: The antigen is undetermined.

Profiling relied on immunoSEQ multiplex PCR, and the TCRdb table lists in-frame clones only, not all of them. The sample consists of about 39,000 clones, over 65% of them appearing once. Time point reported: cycle 4 day 1 (C4D1), after 6 weeks of nivolumab. Each of the patients experienced relapse following autologous stem cell transplantation, and their brentuximab vedotin exposure differed. The CDR3 length is 14 residues. The germline V gene has CDR1 SGHRS and CDR2 YFSETQ. Losses at the gene ends were 4 bases for V and 0 bases for J; bases not matched to a gene: 4. The rearrangement uses TRBV5-1 and TRBJ2-7; 7 bases line up with TRBD1. The sequencing used peripheral blood mononuclear cells (PBMCs), collected before the fourth cycle of nivolumab. This receptor was obtained from a human donor with classical Hodgkin lymphoma. The CDR3 reads CASSQRGHSYEQYF. The CDR3, as DNA: TGCGCCAGCAGCCAGAGGGGGCACTCCTACGAGCAGTACTTC.